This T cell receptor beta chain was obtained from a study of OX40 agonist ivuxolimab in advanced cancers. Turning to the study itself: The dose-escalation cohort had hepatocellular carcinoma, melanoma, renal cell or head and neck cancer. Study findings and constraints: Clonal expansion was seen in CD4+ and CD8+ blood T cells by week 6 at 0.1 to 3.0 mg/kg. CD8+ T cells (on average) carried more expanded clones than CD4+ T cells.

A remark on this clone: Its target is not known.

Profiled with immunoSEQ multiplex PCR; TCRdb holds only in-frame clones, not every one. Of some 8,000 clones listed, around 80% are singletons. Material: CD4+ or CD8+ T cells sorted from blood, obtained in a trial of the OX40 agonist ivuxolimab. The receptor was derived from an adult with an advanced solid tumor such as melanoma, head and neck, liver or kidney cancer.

CDR3 protein: CASRMGLNTEAFF. The CDR3 DNA is TGCGCCAGCAGGATGGGGCTGAACACTGAAGCTTTCTTT. The rearrangement links TRBV10-1 to TRBJ1-1; tentative D call: TRBD1 (5 bases). The V end lost 6 bases, the J end lost 0 bases, and 8 bases lay between the germline ends. CDR3 size: 13 residues. The germline V gene has CDR1 WNHNN and CDR2 SYGVQD (reference sequence).